The 22 T cell receptor beta chains reported below all come from one sample, sequenced in a study of control samples from healthy donors and cancer patients (dated by TCRdb to between 2020 and 2021). The library was made by the immunoSEQ multiplex PCR assay. In its TCRdb copy, this immuneACCESS table keeps in-frame sequences only and misses some clones. Where compared with another copy, unresolved V genes explain less than half of these, and the others have no known cause. A total of about 120,000 clones appear in this sample, approximately 87% of them only once. The ten most abundant clones make up around an eighth of the sample. The sample comprised blood. The receptor set was obtained from a man younger than 40 in good health.

V gene TRBV7-2 combines with J gene TRBJ1-1; D unresolved. Trimming took off 1 base at V and 2 bases at J, with 5 bases between the two ends. CDR1 and CDR2 from the germline V gene are SGHTA and FQGNSA. The CDR3 runs to 13 residues. The CDR3 is CASSLGSNTEAFF. In DNA form, the CDR3 reads TGTGCCAGCAGCTTAGGGAGCAACACTGAAGCTTTCTTT.

The rearrangement uses TRBV5-6 and TRBJ2-7, with TRBD2 as a possible D gene (6 bases). Per the germline V gene, CDR1 is SGHDT and CDR2 is YYEEEE. With 4 bases removed from V and 6 bases from J, the gap between germline ends came to 8 bases. This CDR3 is built from 11 residues. The CDR3 DNA reads TGTGCCAGCAGCGCGGAGGGCGAGCAGTACGTC. Translation: CASSAEGEQYV.

The chain is built from TRBV6-5 and TRBJ2-2; the match to TRBD1 covers 7 bases. CDR3 size: 15 residues. Germline CDR1 is MNHEY and CDR2 is SVGAGI. After removal of 6 bases from V and 1 base from J, the junction contained 5 bases not matched to a gene. CDR3 coding DNA: TGTGCCAGCAGATTGACAGGGCTGAACACCGGGGAGCTGTTTTTT. Translating gives CASRLTGLNTGELFF.

This chain links TRBV7-2 with TRBJ1-5; D is unresolved. The CDR3 has 15 amino acids. Germline lookup yields CDR1 SGHTA and CDR2 FQGNSA. Between the trimmed V and J ends, which lost 2 bases and 5 bases, there was a span of 13 bases. CDR3 in DNA: TGTGCCAGCAGCTTATGGGCAGCGTCAGATCAGCCCCAGCATTTT. Translating gives CASSLWAASDQPQHF.

The chain has TRBV7-3 and TRBJ1-1; the D is unclear. V lost 4 bases and J lost 3, with 9 bases in between. This CDR3 region has 13 residues. The germline CDR1 and CDR2 sequences are SGHTA and FQGTGA. Written as DNA, the CDR3 is TGTGCCAGCAGCTCTAACAGCGACACTGAAGCTTTCTTT. As protein: CASSSNSDTEAFF.

This rearrangement joins TRBV10-3 to TRBJ1-2; D may be TRBD1 (5 bases). CDR3 length: 14 amino acids. V shed 10 bases and J shed 8 bases, with 23 bases lying between them. The V gene's germline CDR1 is ENHRY and CDR2 SYGVKD. Written as DNA, the CDR3 is TGTGCCAGCAGGGACCCGAGCGGATATGAGGGCTACACCTTC. Translating it yields CASRDPSGYEGYTF.

This chain links TRBV7-2 with TRBJ2-1, with 8 bases identical to TRBD1. CDR1 and CDR2 from the germline V gene are SGHTA and FQGNSA. The CDR3 has 14 residues. V shed 3 bases, J shed 6 bases, and the junction held 4 bases outside the gene matches. CDR3 in DNA: TGTGCCAGCAGCTTCGGACAGGGAGGCAATGAGCAGTTCTTC. This codes for CASSFGQGGNEQFF.

This chain uses TRBV7-9 with TRBJ2-2, with D perhaps TRBD1 (5 bases). V was cut by 7 bases and J by 2 bases, with 17 bases left in between. CDR1 and CDR2 from the germline V gene are SEHNR and FQNEAQ (reference sequence). This CDR3 spans 16 amino acids. DNA for the CDR3: TGTGCCAGCATCCATGGTGGCAGGGCTAACACCGGGGAGCTGTTTTTT. It encodes CASIHGGRANTGELFF.

The rearrangement links TRBV10-1 to TRBJ2-2; D may be TRBD1 (5 bases). Germline V CDR1 and CDR2: WNHNN, SYGVQD (reference sequence). The V end lost 5 bases, the J end lost 6 bases, and 13 bases lay between the germline ends. This CDR3 has 14 amino acids. This CDR3 reads CASSPGNWAGELFF. The CDR3 DNA sequence: TGCGCCAGCAGTCCAGGGAACTGGGCCGGGGAGCTGTTTTTT.

J is TRBJ1-3 and V is TRBV24-1; 8 nucleotides agree with TRBD1. Germline values: CDR1 KGHDR, CDR2 SFDVKD. The CDR3 has 16 amino acids. J gave up 1 base and V 1 base, and 2 bases lay outside the gene matches. CDR3 amino acids: CATSDFGQGSGNTIYF. CDR3 bases: TGTGCCACCAGTGATTTTGGACAGGGATCTGGAAACACCATATATTTT.

The rearrangement joins TRBV2 to TRBJ1-2, with TRBD1 matching over 7 bases. Unmatched junction bases numbered 4, after V lost 8 bases and J lost 7 bases. The germline V gene has CDR1 SNHLY and CDR2 FYNNEI. CDR3 length equals 11 residues. The CDR3 region is CASQGGSGYTF. CDR3 DNA sequence: TGTGCCAGCCAGGGGGGTAGTGGCTACACCTTC.

This sequence joins TRBV10-2 and TRBJ1-2; 11 bases align to TRBD1. V lost 6 bases to trimming and J lost 0 bases; unmatched junction nucleotides: 9. Germline V CDR1 and CDR2: WSHSY, SAAADI. The CDR3 runs to 17 residues. Here the CDR3 reads CASRPGQGANPNYGYTF. The DNA for the CDR3 is TGCGCCAGCAGACCCGGACAGGGGGCGAACCCTAACTATGGCTACACCTTC.

The J gene is TRBJ1-2, the V gene TRBV10-3; 8 positions match TRBD1. This CDR3 has 16 residues. The germline V gene has CDR1 ENHRY and CDR2 SYGVKD. With V trimmed by 6 bases and J by 8 bases, 17 bases remained unmatched. CDR3 nucleotides: TGTGCCATCAGGGCAAGACAGGGGCTAAATCCTAAAGGCTACACCTTC. Its protein product is CAIRARQGLNPKGYTF.

The chain recombines TRBV7-2 with TRBJ1-5, with TRBD1 identical over 7 bases. This CDR3 is 13 amino acids long. Germline V lookup: CDR1 SGHTA, CDR2 FQGNSA. Trimming cost V 5 bases and J 2 bases; bases outside gene matches: 0. The CDR3 DNA is TGTGCCAGCAGCCAGGGGGGCAATCAGCCCCAGCATTTT. Translating it yields CASSQGGNQPQHF.

The CDR3 loop reads CAWDSLNEQFF. The CDR3 DNA reads TGTGCCTGGGACAGTCTTAATGAGCAGTTCTTC. The J gene is TRBJ2-1, the V gene TRBV30, with a tentative D call TRBD1 (5 bases). The CDR3 contains 11 residues. In germline, CDR1 is GTSNPN, CDR2 SVGIG (reference sequence). Trimming stripped 5 bases from V and 7 bases from J, with 9 bases between.

The chain uses TRBV19 and TRBJ2-3, with D possibly being TRBD2 (5 bases). The CDR3 has 15 residues. Germline loops: CDR1 LNHDA, CDR2 SQIVND (reference sequence). Trimming left V 3 bases short and J 1 base short, with 11 bases between. The CDR3, as DNA: TGTGCCAGTAGTATGAGGGCCAGGCGCACAGATACGCAGTATTTT. Translating it yields CASSMRARRTDTQYF.

The rearrangement links TRBV6-6 to TRBJ1-2, with a possible D match to TRBD1 (6 bases). The CDR3 totals 15 residues. The V and J ends lost 2 bases and 2 bases respectively, with 12 bases between them. CDR1 and CDR2 (germline): MNHNY, SVGAGI (reference sequence). For the CDR3, the DNA is TGTGCCAGCAGTTACAGGGACACTTTAAACTATGGCTACACCTTC. It yields the protein CASSYRDTLNYGYTF.

J is TRBJ1-2 and V is TRBV9, with 10 bases lining up with TRBD1. The CDR3 runs 15 residues. V shed 3 bases and J 7 bases; nucleotides not matched to a gene: 9. CDR1 is SGDLS and CDR2 is YYNGEE in the germline V gene. This CDR3 is CASSARQGASSGYTF. CDR3 DNA sequence: TGTGCCAGCAGCGCCCGACAGGGGGCCAGTAGTGGCTACACCTTC.

Here the CDR3 reads CASSWGTATGELFF. CDR3 nucleotides: TGTGCCAGCAGTTGGGGGACGGCTACCGGGGAGCTGTTTTTT. This chain joins TRBV27 and TRBJ2-2; perhaps D is TRBD1 or TRBD2 (5 bases each). V lost 4 bases and J lost 5, with 11 bases in between. The CDR3 covers 14 residues. CDR1 and CDR2 from the germline V gene are MNHEY and SMNVEV (reference sequence).

V usage is TRBV18 and J usage is TRBJ2-5, with D tentatively TRBD1 or TRBD2 (5 bases each). Trimming took 2 bases from V and 4 from J, leaving 11 bases between them. This CDR3 spans 14 amino acids. CDR1 KGHSH and CDR2 LQKENI come from the germline V gene. The CDR3 loop reads CASSPSMGPETQYF. CDR3 DNA sequence: TGTGCCAGCTCACCAAGCATGGGACCAGAGACCCAGTACTTC.

The chain couples TRBV3-1 (or the pseudogene TRBV3-2) to TRBJ2-7; possible D gene TRBD1, 6 bases. Trimming took 4 bases from V and 6 from J, leaving 13 bases between them. CDR1 and CDR2 from the germline V gene are LGHDT and YNNKEL (reference sequence). The CDR3 spans 13 residues. The CDR3: CASSPYRESEQYF. The CDR3 region has the DNA TGTGCCAGCAGCCCCTACAGGGAGAGCGAGCAGTACTTC.

In its sample, this clone was seen once. This chain connects TRBV7-9 to TRBJ2-7; D gene unclear. CDR1 is SEHNR and CDR2 is FQNEAQ in the germline V gene (reference sequence). There are 12 residues in the CDR3. The V and J ends lost 1 base and 6 bases respectively, with 7 bases between them. This CDR3 reads CASSLGSGEQYF. Here the CDR3 DNA reads TGTGCCAGCAGCTTAGGATCTGGCGAGCAGTACTTC.